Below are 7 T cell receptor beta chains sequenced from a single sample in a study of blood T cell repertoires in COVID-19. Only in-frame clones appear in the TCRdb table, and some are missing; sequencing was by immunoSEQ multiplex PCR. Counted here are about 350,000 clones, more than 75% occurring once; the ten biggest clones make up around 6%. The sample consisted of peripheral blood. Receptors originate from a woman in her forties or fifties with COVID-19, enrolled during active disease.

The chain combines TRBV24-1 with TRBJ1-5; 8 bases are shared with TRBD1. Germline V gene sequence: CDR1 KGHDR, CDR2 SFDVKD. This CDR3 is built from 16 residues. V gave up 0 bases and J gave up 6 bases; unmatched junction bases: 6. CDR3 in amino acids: CATSDLGQGGFQPQHF. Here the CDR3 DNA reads TGTGCCACCAGTGATTTGGGACAGGGTGGTTTTCAGCCCCAGCATTTT.

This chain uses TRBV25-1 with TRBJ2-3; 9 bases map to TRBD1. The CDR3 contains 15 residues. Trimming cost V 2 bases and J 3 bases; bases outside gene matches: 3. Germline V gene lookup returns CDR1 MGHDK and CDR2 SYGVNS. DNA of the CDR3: TGTGCCAGCAGTGAAGTCGGGACAGGGACAGATACGCAGTATTTT. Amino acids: CASSEVGTGTDTQYF.

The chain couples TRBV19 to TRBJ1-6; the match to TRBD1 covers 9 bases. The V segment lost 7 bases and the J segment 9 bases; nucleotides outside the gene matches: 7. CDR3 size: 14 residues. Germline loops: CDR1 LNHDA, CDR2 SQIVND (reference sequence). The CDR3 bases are TGTGCCAGTACCGTACAGGGGGCTGGTTCACCCCTCCACTTT. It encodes CASTVQGAGSPLHF.

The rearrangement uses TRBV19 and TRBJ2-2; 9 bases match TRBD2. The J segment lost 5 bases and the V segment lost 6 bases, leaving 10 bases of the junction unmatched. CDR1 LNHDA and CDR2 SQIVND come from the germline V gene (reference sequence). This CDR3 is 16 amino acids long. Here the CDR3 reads CASRFSGRSNTGELFF. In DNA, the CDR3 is TGTGCCAGTAGATTTAGCGGGAGAAGTAATACCGGGGAGCTGTTTTTT.

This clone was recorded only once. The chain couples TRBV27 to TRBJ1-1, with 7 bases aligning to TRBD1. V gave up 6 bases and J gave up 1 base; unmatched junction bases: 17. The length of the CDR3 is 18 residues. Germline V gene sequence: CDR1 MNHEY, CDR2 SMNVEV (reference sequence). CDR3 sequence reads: CASSDRLNSGGANTEAFF. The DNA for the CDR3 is TGTGCCAGCAGCGACCGATTGAATTCAGGGGGTGCGAACACTGAAGCTTTCTTT.

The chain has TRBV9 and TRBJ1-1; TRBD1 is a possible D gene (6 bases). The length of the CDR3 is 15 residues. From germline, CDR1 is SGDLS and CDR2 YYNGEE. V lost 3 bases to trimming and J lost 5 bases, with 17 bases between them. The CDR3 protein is CASSAWGLLGTEAFF. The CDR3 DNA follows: TGTGCCAGCAGCGCGTGGGGGCTTTTAGGGACTGAAGCTTTCTTT.

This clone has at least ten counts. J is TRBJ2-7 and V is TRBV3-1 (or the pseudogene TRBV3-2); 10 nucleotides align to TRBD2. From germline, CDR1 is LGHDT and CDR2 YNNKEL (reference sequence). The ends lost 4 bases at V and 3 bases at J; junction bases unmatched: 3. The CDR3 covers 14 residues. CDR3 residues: CASSRAGGLYEQYF. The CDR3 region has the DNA TGTGCCAGCAGCCGAGCGGGAGGGCTCTACGAGCAGTACTTC.